The present entry profiles one TCR beta chain with its context. This specimen comes from a study of blood T cell repertoires in COVID-19. Germline assignment: CDR1 MNHEY and CDR2 SVGEGT. CDR3 length equals 15 residues. V was pared by 5 bases and J by 0 bases, with 13 bases between. In the original processing: The authors estimated nucleated cell counts from reference gene primer amplification. Repertoires were generated with immunoSEQ multiplex PCR, while TCRdb's copy carries only in-frame clones and drops some. The DNA was the basis for D and trimming; V, J and clone size are from that table. Of some 90,000 clones detected, roughly nine tenths appear once; the ten largest clones hold 15% to 20%.

The clonotype comes from an older woman with COVID-19, enrolled during active disease. The V call is TRBV6-2 or TRBV6-3, the J call TRBJ1-1; D is perhaps TRBD1 (5 bases). Source material: peripheral blood. The DNA of the CDR3 is TGTGCCAGCAGTCTCCGGGGGAAATTGAACACTGAAGCTTTCTTT. Its translation is CASSLRGKLNTEAFF.